This T cell receptor beta chain originates from a study of blood T cell repertoires in COVID-19. Study-wide context: Material from acute and convalescent COVID-19 was sourced from the United States, Italy and Spain. Sources were T cells, B-cell-depleted T cells, or PBMCs; the material itself was cDNA or gDNA.

As originally analysed: Amplification from reference gene primers served as the basis for estimated nucleated cell counts. Profiling relied on immunoSEQ multiplex PCR, and the TCRdb table lists in-frame clones only, not all of them. V, J and clone size are those of that table, while D and trimming were read from the DNA. The table records approximately 210,000 clones, around four fifths of them present only once. The CDR3 runs to 15 residues. Germline V gives CDR1 SGHDT, CDR2 YYEEEE. Trimming removed 4 bases from V and 0 bases from J, with 11 bases in between. The chain carries TRBV5-6 and TRBJ1-3, with D uncertain. Source material: peripheral blood. The origin of this receptor is a human donor in a cohort sampled during active COVID-19. CDR3 in DNA: TGTGCCAGCAGCCTCGGGGTGACCTCTGGAAACACCATATATTTT. This codes for CASSLGVTSGNTIYF.